This T cell receptor (beta chain) was captured by sequencing in a study of blood T cells in healthy people across ages. This clonotype occurred a few times. For every donor, a draw yielded around 10 milliliters of peripheral blood. Trimming took 0 bases from V and 4 from J; bases not matched to a gene: 11. Germline CDR1 MNHEY, CDR2 SMNVEV (reference sequence). This CDR3 contains 19 residues. Then a second PCR, running roughly 7 to 11 cycles, was carried out with a sample-barcoded 5' primer and a J-beta primer mix. TCRdb redid the calling of the 5' RACE reads with MiXCR, one entry per CDR3 protein. The data hold 600,000 to 1,000,000 distinct CDR3 sequences, with roughly 25% observed a single time. In addition, the sample was reused for a study of T cells of mothers and their children.

The genes are TRBV27 and TRBJ2-1; 11 bases align to TRBD2. Material for sequencing was blood. The receptor was derived from a boy aged 5-17 years in good health. The CDR3 loop reads CASSLSSLAGGRPYNEQFF. The CDR3 DNA sequence: TGTGCCAGCAGTTTATCTTCCCTAGCGGGGGGCCGACCATACAATGAGCAGTTCTTC.